The clone carrying this T cell receptor beta chain was found once. Repertoires were generated with immunoSEQ multiplex PCR, while TCRdb's copy carries only in-frame clones and drops some. The table lists 30,000 to 35,000 clones, just over 85% of them singletons, with 0.6% to 0.8% in the top ten. This specimen comes from a study of T cell changes during pregnancy in multiple sclerosis. Trimming left V 5 bases short and J 5 bases short, with 12 bases between. This CDR3 region has 13 residues. Germline assignment: CDR1 MGHDK and CDR2 SYGVNS. Sequences were derived from CD4+ T cells from peripheral blood mononuclear cells, sampled in the first trimester of pregnancy. This chain uses TRBV25-1 with TRBJ2-5; D might be TRBD1 (5 bases). This clonotype was sampled from a female donor in good health, enrolled as a control in a pregnancy study. CDR3 sequence: CASSWARAETQYF. CDR3 coding DNA: TGTGCCAGCAGTTGGGCCAGGGCTGAGACCCAGTACTTC.